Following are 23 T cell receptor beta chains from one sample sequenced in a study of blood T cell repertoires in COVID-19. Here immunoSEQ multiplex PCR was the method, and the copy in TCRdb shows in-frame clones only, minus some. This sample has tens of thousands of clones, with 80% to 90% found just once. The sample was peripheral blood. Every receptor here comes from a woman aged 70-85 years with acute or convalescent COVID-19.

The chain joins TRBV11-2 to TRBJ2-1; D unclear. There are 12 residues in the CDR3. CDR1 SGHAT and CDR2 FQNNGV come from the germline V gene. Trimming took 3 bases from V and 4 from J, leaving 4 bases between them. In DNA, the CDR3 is TGTGCCAGCAGCTTTAGTTACAATGAGCAGTTCTTC. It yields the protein CASSFSYNEQFF.

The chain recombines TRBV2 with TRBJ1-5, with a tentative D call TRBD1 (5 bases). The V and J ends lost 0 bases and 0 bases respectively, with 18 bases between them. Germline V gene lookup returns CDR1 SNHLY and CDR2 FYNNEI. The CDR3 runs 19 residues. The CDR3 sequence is CASSEARGGPGYSNQPQHF. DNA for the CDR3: TGTGCCAGCAGTGAAGCCCGGGGGGGACCCGGTTATAGCAATCAGCCCCAGCATTTT.

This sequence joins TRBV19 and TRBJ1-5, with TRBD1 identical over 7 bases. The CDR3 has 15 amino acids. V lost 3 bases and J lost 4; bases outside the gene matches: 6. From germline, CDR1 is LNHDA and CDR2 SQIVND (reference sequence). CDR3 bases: TGTGCCAGTAGTATGCCGACAGGGCAAAATCAGCCCCAGCATTTT. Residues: CASSMPTGQNQPQHF.

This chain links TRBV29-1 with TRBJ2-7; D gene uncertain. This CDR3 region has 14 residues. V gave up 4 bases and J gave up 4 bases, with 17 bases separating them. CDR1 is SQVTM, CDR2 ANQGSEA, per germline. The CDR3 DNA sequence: TGCAGCGTTGCGTTCTCGGGTCAGAAATACGAGCAGTACTTC. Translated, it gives CSVAFSGQKYEQYF.

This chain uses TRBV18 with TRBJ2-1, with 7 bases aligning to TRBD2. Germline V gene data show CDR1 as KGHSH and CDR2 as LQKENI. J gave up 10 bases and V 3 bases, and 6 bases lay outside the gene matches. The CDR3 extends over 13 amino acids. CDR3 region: CASSPGLREEQFF. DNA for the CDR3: TGTGCCAGCTCACCTGGTTTGCGGGAGGAGCAGTTCTTC.

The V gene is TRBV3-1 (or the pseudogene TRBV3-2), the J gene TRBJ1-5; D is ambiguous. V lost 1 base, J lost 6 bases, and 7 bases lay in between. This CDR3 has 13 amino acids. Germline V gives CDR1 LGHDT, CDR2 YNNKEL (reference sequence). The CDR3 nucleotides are TGTGCCAGCAGCCAAGGTGGCGGTCAGCCCCAGCATTTT. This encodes CASSQGGGQPQHF.

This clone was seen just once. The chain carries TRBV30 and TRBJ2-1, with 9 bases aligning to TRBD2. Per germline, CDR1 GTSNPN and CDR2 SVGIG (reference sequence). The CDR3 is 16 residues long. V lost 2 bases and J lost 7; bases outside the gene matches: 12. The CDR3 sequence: CAWSLGGLALLNEQFF. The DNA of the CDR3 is TGTGCCTGGAGTTTGGGGGGACTAGCCTTGCTTAATGAGCAGTTCTTC.

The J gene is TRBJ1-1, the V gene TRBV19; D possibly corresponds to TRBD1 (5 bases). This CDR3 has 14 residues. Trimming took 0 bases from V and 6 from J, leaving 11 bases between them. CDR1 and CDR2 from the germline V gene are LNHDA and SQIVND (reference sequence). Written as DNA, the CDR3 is TGTGCCAGTAGTATAGAACGGGGGATCTCTGAAGCTTTCTTT. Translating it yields CASSIERGISEAFF.

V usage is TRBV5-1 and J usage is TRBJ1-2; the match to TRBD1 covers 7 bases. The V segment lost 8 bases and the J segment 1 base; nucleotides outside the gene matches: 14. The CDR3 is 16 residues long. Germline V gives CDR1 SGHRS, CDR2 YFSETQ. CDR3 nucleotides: TGCGCCAGGGGGGATTTGGGACAGAACATTAACTATGGCTACACCTTC. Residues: CARGDLGQNINYGYTF.

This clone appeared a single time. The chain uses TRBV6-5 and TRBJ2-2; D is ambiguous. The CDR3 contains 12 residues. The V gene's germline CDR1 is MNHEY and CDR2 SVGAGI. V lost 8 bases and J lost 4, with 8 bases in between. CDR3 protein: CASPESTGELFF. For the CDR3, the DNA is TGTGCCAGCCCCGAGTCCACCGGGGAGCTGTTTTTT.

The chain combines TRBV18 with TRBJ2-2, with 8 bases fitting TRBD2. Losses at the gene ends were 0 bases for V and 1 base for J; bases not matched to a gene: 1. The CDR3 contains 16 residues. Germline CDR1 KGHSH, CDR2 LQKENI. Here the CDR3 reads CASSPPSGRNTGELFF. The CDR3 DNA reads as TGTGCCAGCTCACCACCCAGCGGGAGGAACACCGGGGAGCTGTTTTTT. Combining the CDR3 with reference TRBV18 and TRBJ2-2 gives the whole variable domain NAGVMQNPRHLVRRRGQEARLRCSPMKGHSHVYWYRQLPEEGLKFMVYLQKENIIDESGMPKERFSAEFPKEGPSILRIQQVVRGDSAAYFCASSPPSGRNTGELFFGEGSRLTVL.

CDR3 loop: CASSPQGANVLTF. Written as DNA, the CDR3 is TGTGCCAGCAGCCCGCAGGGGGCCAACGTCCTGACTTTC. V usage is TRBV6-5 and J usage is TRBJ2-6, with D unresolved. Deletions cut 6 bases from V and 4 bases from J, with 7 bases between. Germline V gene lookup returns CDR1 MNHEY and CDR2 SVGAGI. The CDR3 totals 13 residues.

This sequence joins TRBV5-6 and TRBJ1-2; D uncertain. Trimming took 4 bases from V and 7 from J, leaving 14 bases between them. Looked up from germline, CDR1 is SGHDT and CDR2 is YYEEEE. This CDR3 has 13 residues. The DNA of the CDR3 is TGTGCCAGCAGCGGAGGCCCGGGCCGTGGCTACACCTTC. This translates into CASSGGPGRGYTF.

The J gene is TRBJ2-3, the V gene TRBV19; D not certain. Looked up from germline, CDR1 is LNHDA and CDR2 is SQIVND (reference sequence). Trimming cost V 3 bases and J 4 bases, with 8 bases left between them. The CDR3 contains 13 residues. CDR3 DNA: TGTGCCAGTAGTATCGGGTTGGCAGATACGCAGTATTTT. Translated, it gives CASSIGLADTQYF.

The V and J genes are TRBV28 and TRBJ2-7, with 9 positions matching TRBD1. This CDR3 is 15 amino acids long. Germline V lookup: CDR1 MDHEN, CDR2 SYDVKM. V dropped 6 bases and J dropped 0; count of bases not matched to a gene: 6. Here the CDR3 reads CASRRWGQGSYEQYF. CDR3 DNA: TGTGCCAGCAGGAGGTGGGGACAGGGCTCCTACGAGCAGTACTTC.

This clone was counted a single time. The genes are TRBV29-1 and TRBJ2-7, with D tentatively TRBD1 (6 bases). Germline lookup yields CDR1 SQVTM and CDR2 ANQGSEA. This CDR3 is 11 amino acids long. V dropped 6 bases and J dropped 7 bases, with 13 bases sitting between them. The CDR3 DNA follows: TGCAGCGTGTATCAGGGGTGGGAGCAGTACTTC. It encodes CSVYQGWEQYF.

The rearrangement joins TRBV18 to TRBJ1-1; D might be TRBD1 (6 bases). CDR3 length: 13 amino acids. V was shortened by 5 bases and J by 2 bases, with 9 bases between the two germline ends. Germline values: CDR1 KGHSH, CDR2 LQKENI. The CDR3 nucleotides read TGTGCCAGCTCATCGGACAGTAACACTGAAGCTTTCTTT. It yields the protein CASSSDSNTEAFF.

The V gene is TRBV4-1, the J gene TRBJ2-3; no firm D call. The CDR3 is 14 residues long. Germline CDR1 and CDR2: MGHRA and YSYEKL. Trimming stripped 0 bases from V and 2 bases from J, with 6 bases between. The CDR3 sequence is CASSQDYFTDTQYF. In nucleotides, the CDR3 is TGCGCCAGCAGCCAAGACTACTTCACAGATACGCAGTATTTT.

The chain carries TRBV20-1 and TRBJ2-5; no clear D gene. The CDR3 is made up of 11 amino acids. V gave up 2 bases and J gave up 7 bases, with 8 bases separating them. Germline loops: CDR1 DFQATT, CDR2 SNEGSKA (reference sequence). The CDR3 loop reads CSARIPGTQYF. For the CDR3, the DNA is TGCAGTGCTAGAATCCCCGGGACCCAGTACTTC.

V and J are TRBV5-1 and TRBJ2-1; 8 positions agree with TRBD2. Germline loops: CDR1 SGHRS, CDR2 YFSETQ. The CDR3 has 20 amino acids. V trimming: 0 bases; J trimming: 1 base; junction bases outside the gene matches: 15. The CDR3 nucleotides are TGCGCCAGCAGCTTGGCCCCTAGCGGGTACGATGGGAGGTCCTACAATGAGCAGTTCTTC. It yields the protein CASSLAPSGYDGRSYNEQFF.

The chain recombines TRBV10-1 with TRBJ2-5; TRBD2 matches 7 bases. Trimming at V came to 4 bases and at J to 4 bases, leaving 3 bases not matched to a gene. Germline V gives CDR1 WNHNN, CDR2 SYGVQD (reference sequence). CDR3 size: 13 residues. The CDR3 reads CASSAGGGETQYF. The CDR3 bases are TGCGCCAGCAGTGCGGGGGGTGGAGAGACCCAGTACTTC.

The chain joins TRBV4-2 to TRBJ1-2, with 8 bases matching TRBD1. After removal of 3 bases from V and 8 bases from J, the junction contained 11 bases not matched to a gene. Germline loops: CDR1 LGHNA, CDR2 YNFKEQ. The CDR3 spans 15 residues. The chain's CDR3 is CASSQAGGAGGGYTF. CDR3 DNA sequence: TGTGCCAGCAGCCAGGCAGGGGGCGCCGGTGGAGGCTACACCTTC.

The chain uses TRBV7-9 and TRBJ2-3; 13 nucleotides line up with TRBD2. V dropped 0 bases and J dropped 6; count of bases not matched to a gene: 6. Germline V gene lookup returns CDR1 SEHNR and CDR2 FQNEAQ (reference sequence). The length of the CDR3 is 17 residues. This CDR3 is CASSLAEGLAGIDTQYF. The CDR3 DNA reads TGTGCCAGCAGCTTAGCGGAGGGACTAGCGGGAATTGATACGCAGTATTTT.